This T cell receptor beta chain was retrieved from a study of blood T cell repertoires in COVID-19. Libraries were prepared by immunoSEQ multiplex PCR; TCRdb keeps only in-frame clonotypes and omits some of them. This sample has 310,000 or so clones, with 87% found just once. Each participant's cohort was designated according to participant-reported clinical history. The V end lost 5 bases, the J end lost 0 bases, and 13 bases lay between the germline ends. CDR1 SGHRS and CDR2 YFSETQ come from the germline V gene. The CDR3 sequence is 15 residues long. The sequence was obtained from a woman between 25 and 40 years old who had recovered from COVID-19. The specimen sequenced was PBMCs or T cells enriched from blood (not recorded which). This chain links TRBV5-1 with TRBJ2-3; D perhaps matches TRBD1 (5 bases). DNA for the CDR3: TGCGCCAGCAGAGAAGGGGTTTCTAGCACAGATACGCAGTATTTT. Amino acids: CASREGVSSTDTQYF. The complete variable domain, with remaining parts taken from reference TRBV5-1 and TRBJ2-3, reads KAGVTQTPRYLIKTRGQQVTLSCSPISGHRSVSWYQQTPGQGLQFLFEYFSETQRNKGNFPGRFSGRQFSNSRSEMNVSTLELGDSALYLCASREGVSSTDTQYFGPGTRLTVL.